Following are 13 T cell receptor beta chains from one sample sequenced in a study of regulatory T cells in long-lasting Graves disease. Time point described: persistent/refractory GD, antithyroid drugs over 5 years with positive TRAb. PBMC-derived RNA was used for the TCR library. Building the TCR beta libraries relied on iRepertoire HTBI primers, and CDR3 regions underwent Arm-PCR. TCRdb passed the multiplex PCR reads through MiXCR, listing each CDR3 protein once. The sample shows around 450,000 distinct CDR3 sequences, approximately 21% of them seen only once. The source was peripheral blood mononuclear cells (PBMCs), collected when the disease was refractory, from a patient treated with antithyroid drugs. These receptor sequences come from a female donor with Graves disease.

This clonotype appeared many times. J is TRBJ1-2 and V is TRBV7-9; D is perhaps TRBD1 (6 bases). CDR3 length: 15 amino acids. Germline V gene data show CDR1 as SEHNR and CDR2 as FQNEAQ (reference sequence). The ends were cut back, 5 bases at V and 4 bases at J, with 17 bases in the middle. The CDR3 DNA is TGTGCCAGCAGCCAGTCCAACAGGGACCTCTATGGCTACACCTTC. Translation gives CASSQSNRDLYGYTF.

The table lists this clonotype with a few counts. The chain is built from TRBV19 and TRBJ1-2; D is unresolved. The V gene lost 3 bases and the J gene lost 4 bases, with 12 bases spanning the gap. Germline V gene data show CDR1 as LNHDA and CDR2 as SQIVND (reference sequence). The CDR3 has 14 amino acids. CDR3 DNA: TGTGCCAGTAGTATCCAGGAGAACATCTATGGCTACACCTTC. Protein product: CASSIQENIYGYTF.

This clonotype was seen once. The chain employs TRBV5-1 and TRBJ2-1; tentative D call: TRBD1 (7 bases). The germline V and J ends were trimmed by 4 bases and 15 bases, with 20 bases remaining between them. Germline V lookup: CDR1 SGHRS, CDR2 YFSETQ. The length of the CDR3 is 13 residues. The CDR3 loop reads CASSETTGRLGFF. In DNA, the CDR3 is TGCGCCAGCAGCGAAACGACAGGGAGGTTGGGGTTCTTC.

This clonotype was seen at least ten times. This chain uses TRBV28 with TRBJ2-7, with TRBD2 identical over 8 bases. Germline V gene data show CDR1 as MDHEN and CDR2 as SYDVKM. V was clipped by 4 bases and J by 3 bases; unmatched bases: 17. The CDR3 is 18 amino acids. CDR3 DNA sequence: TGTGCCAGCAGTTCTGCTAGTCCTTTAGCGGGGTTCCTCTACGAGCAGTACTTC. Amino acid sequence: CASSSASPLAGFLYEQYF.

This clonotype has a count of ten or more. The chain links TRBV24-1 to TRBJ1-2, with D possibly being TRBD1 (5 bases). Germline CDR1 KGHDR, CDR2 SFDVKD. The CDR3 extends over 14 amino acids. Trimming left V 4 bases short and J 7 bases short, with 15 bases between. The CDR3 nucleotides are TGTGCCACCAGTGACTCTACAGGAATACGTGGCTACACCTTC. This translates into CATSDSTGIRGYTF.

This CDR3 reads CASRLLGEQYF. The CDR3 DNA sequence: TGTGCCAGCAGACTACTGGGGGAGCAGTACTTC. The chain employs TRBV6-1 and TRBJ2-7; no clear D gene. Looked up from germline, CDR1 is MNHNS and CDR2 is SASEGT. The V end lost 6 bases, the J end lost 7 bases, and 10 bases lay between the germline ends. The CDR3 runs 11 residues.

This clonotype has just a few counts. J is TRBJ2-2 and V is TRBV29-1; D may be TRBD1 (6 bases). V lost 7 bases to trimming and J lost 4 bases, with 13 bases between them. The germline gives CDR1 SQVTM, CDR2 ANQGSEA. CDR3 length equals 13 residues. The CDR3 spells CSGGDRTTGELFF. DNA for the CDR3: TGCAGCGGGGGAGACAGGACCACCGGGGAGCTGTTTTTT.

The chain combines TRBV30 with TRBJ1-1; 7 nucleotides agree with TRBD1. The CDR3 length is 14 residues. The V gene end was trimmed by 2 bases and the J gene end by 5 bases; junction bases not matched to a gene: 8. Germline lookup yields CDR1 GTSNPN and CDR2 SVGIG (reference sequence). CDR3 coding DNA: TGTGCCTGGAGTTTGACAGGGTCCAAGACTGAAGCTTTCTTT. Translating it yields CAWSLTGSKTEAFF. The full variable domain, its missing parts supplied by reference TRBV30 and TRBJ1-1, is SQTIHQWPATLVQPVGSPLSLECTVEGTSNPNLYWYRQAAGRGLQLLFYSVGIGQISSEVPQNLSASRPQDRQFILSSKKLLLSDSGFYLCAWSLTGSKTEAFFGQGTRLTVV.

This clonotype was detected once. A much larger clone differs by one base, so this may be a read error. The chain links TRBV3-1 to TRBJ1-4; TRBD1 matches 7 bases. Germline V gene data show CDR1 as LGHDT and CDR2 as YNNKEL (reference sequence). This CDR3 is built from 13 residues. V trimming: 4 bases; J trimming: 16 bases; junction bases outside the gene matches: 12. The CDR3 coding sequence is TGTGCCAGCAGCCTAGCGGGAGGACAGGCAACGTTTTTT. This codes for CASSLAGGQATFF.

This clonotype was seen just once. The junction differs from germline at one of its ends, possibly a read error. The rearrangement joins TRBV7-9 to TRBJ2-5, with D maybe TRBD2 (6 bases). This CDR3 contains 16 residues. Per germline, CDR1 SEHNR and CDR2 FQNEAQ (reference sequence). The CDR3 is CASGLVASAEGETQYF. DNA of the CDR3: TGTGCCAGCGGCTTAGTGGCTAGCGCGGAGGGGGAGACCCAGTACTTC.

V usage is TRBV6-5 and J usage is TRBJ2-6; D gene uncertain. V was cut by 4 bases and J by 3 bases, with 7 bases left in between. Germline V gives CDR1 MNHEY, CDR2 SVGAGI. The CDR3 is made up of 14 amino acids. DNA of the CDR3: TGTGCCAGCAGTTTCAAACATGGGGCCAACGTCCTGACTTTC. It codes for CASSFKHGANVLTF.

The sample holds many counts of this clonotype. The chain joins TRBV6-1 to TRBJ1-1, with 7 bases identical to TRBD1. V lost 6 bases to trimming and J lost 4 bases; unmatched junction nucleotides: 5. CDR3 length: 13 amino acids. In germline, CDR1 is MNHNS, CDR2 SASEGT. The CDR3 DNA follows: TGTGCCAGCAGGACAGGGATGACCACTGAAGCTTTCTTT. Translated, it gives CASRTGMTTEAFF.

This clonotype was found many times. The rearrangement links TRBV6-9 to TRBJ1-1; the D gene is possibly TRBD1 (5 bases). The V gene's germline CDR1 is MNHGY and CDR2 SVAAGI. CDR3 length equals 16 residues. Trimming cost V 3 bases and J 0 bases, with 14 bases left between them. The CDR3 DNA reads TGTGCCAGCAGTTACGACCGACAGATCATGAACACTGAAGCTTTCTTT. Its translation is CASSYDRQIMNTEAFF.